This T cell receptor (beta chain) was observed in a study of response to subunit inactivated influenza vaccine. Whole-study results and caveats: Few additional T cells are recruited per seasonal influenza vaccination, authors suggested.

TCRdb re-derived calls from the RT-PCR reads in MiXCR, one entry per CDR3 protein. This sample has 560,000 or so distinct CDR3 sequences, with roughly 8.2% found just once. This clonotype was seen repeatedly, ten times or more. Antigen specificity is unknown. This TCR came from a man aged 45-69 years who received an inactivated influenza vaccine. Sequencing used PBMCs from blood, obtained roughly 24 months after vaccination.

CDR3 sequence: CASSLRAGPYNEQFF. The CDR3 DNA reads TGTGCCAGCAGTTTAAGAGCGGGACCCTACAATGAGCAGTTCTTC. This rearrangement joins TRBV12-3 or TRBV12-4 to TRBJ2-1; 7 nucleotides align to TRBD2. Trimming cost V 2 bases and J 2 bases; bases outside gene matches: 3. The CDR3 length is 15 residues.